This note documents a single TCR beta chain sequence. The target of this receptor is not known. No much larger clone is present one base from it, and per-base qualities are unavailable. These data originate in a study of blood T cell repertoires in COVID-19 (dated by TCRdb to 2018 to 2020). General notes on the study: Samples from collaborators originated in the United States, Italy and Spain and spanned both the acute and convalescent phases of COVID-19. The prospective study material was composed of cDNA or gDNA derived from T cells, B-cell-depleted T cells, or PBMCs. The dataset comprised deeply sampled blood TCRbeta repertoires from subjects exposed to, actively infected with, or recovered from COVID-19. A freely available public database, intended as a resource for researchers studying the immune response to SARS-CoV-2, is where the repertoires were released. The samples were drawn from two sources: the first 160 participants of the ongoing ImmuneRACE study, and 950 to 1,500 subjects contributed by 6 global collaborators. The sample metadata nearly always contained a de-identified subject ID, COVID-19 status, age in years and sex. HLA class I and class II types, where available, came from metadata supplied by the sample provider rather than from assay-based typing. Overall results and qualifications from the work: The quantity of clinical and demographic metadata differed by source and by participant and was supplied without curation.

TCRbeta CDR3 regions were amplified from genomic DNA using the immunoSEQ Assay, a bias-controlled multiplex PCR. In the original analysis: The number of nucleated cells in each sample was estimated from the amplification of reference gene primers within the assay. To quantify the absolute abundance of each unique TCRbeta CDR3 rearrangement, sequence reads were collapsed and filtered. Productive Simpson clonality was computed per sample as the square root of Simpson's diversity index over productive rearrangements. What TCRdb holds here is the immuneACCESS table cut down to in-frame rearrangements. Part of the clones is not present; checked against another copy, under half of the missing clones reflect an unresolved V gene, and the others are unexplained. D and trimming were read from the DNA, whereas the V and J calls and clone size are those reported in that table. This sample has about 230,000 clones in its table, and approximately 89% of those were observed once. Roughly 4% of the sample is in the top ten clones.

The CDR3 runs 14 amino acids, cysteine and phenylalanine included. The entry retains the CDR3 DNA only, 42 bases that are in frame from base 1. The germline ends are 12 bases apart after V is trimmed by 6 bases and J by 1 base. The germline V gene supplies CDR1 MNHEY and CDR2 SVGAGI. Enrolling through a virtual design, the prospective study's participants ranged in age from roughly 18 to 90 years and lived across 20 to 25 United States geographic areas. To assign participants to cohorts, the prospective study relied on clinical history that participants themselves reported in a screening survey and a study questionnaire. Each participant in the prospective study had whole blood, serum and a nasopharyngeal or oropharyngeal swab collected by mobile phlebotomists. Participants in the prospective study had the option to provide additional blood draws and questionnaires over a roughly two-month period. Blood samples from the prospective study were shipped frozen or at room temperature prior to DNA extraction.

Sequenced material: PBMCs or T cells enriched from blood (not recorded which). This TCR came from a woman in her 30s with acute COVID-19. Recombination connected TRBV6-5 to TRBJ1-1; TRBD1 is possibly the D segment (6 matching bases). The CDR3: CASSRTAANTEAFF. The DNA sequence reads TGTGCCAGCAGCCGGACAGCCGCGAACACTGAAGCTTTCTTT.